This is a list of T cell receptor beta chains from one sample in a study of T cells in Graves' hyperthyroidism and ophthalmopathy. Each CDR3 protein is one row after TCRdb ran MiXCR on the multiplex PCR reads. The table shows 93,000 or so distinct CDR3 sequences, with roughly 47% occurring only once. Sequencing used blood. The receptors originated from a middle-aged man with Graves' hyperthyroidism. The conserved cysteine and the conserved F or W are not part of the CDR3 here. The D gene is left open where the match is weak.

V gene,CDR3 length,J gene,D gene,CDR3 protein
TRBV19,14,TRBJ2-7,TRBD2,ASSIDGGTSGYEQY
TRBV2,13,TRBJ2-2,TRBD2,ASSVMDLREGELF
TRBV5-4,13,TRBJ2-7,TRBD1,ASSLSWTGHHEQY
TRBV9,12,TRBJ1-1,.,ASSVGAGNTEAF
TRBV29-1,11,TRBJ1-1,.,SVEGQGITEAF
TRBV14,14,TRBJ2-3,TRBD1,ASSRNRGPRTDTQY
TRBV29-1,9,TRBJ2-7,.,SVGRAYEQY
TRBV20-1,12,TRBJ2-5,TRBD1,SARRTGGFETQY
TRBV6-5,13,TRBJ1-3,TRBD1,ASRQGSSSGNTIY
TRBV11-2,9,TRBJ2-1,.,ASTEGRRQF
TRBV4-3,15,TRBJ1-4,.,ASSQLGGTPTNEKLF
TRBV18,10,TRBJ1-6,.,ASSPGGSPHH
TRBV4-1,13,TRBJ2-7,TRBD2,ASSQGEGQIYEQY
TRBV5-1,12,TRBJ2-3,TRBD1,ASAKTGGSDTQY
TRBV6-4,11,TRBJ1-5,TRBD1,ASSIDRDRPQH
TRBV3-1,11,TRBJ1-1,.,ASSRSDSFTAF
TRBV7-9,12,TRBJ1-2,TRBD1,ASSYPGTVYGYT